The source of this T cell receptor (beta chain) is a study of vaccination and CD4 T cells after COVID-19. Documented treatment: roughly nine-day PBMC culture with coronavirus spike peptide pools or control peptides (ViraFEST assay). This clonotype was detected once. Antigen unknown. Sequenced with the Oncomine TCR Beta short-read assay was DNA taken from cultured CD4+ T cells. Extraction of genomic DNA was performed on cultured CD4+ T cells. MiXCR, applied by TCRdb to the PCR reads, yields one record per CDR3 protein. The profile shows about 25,000 distinct CDR3 sequences, around 66% of them singletons. Trimming took off 0 bases at V and 0 bases at J, with 21 bases between the two ends. Germline V gene data show CDR1 as LNHDA and CDR2 as SQIVND (reference sequence). The CDR3 extends over 20 amino acids.

The material was CD4+ T cells from blood, cultured in vitro, obtained after SARS-CoV-2 vaccination. This TCR was sampled from a human donor who received a COVID-19 vaccine. The chain uses TRBV19 and TRBJ1-5; TRBD1 is a possible D gene (6 bases). Here the CDR3 DNA reads TGTGCCAGTAGTATAGATCTCGGGGGGGGCGCACACTTTAGCAATCAGCCCCAGCATTTT. Encoded protein: CASSIDLGGGAHFSNQPQHF.